These 10 T cell receptor beta chains share one sample of origin, sequenced in a study of control samples from healthy donors and cancer patients. Some clones are missing from TCRdb's copy, which holds only in-frame ones; the method was immunoSEQ multiplex PCR. The sample records about 58,000 clones, about 90% being singletons. The sample was PBMCs. These TCRs come from a man in his 60s with colorectal cancer.

V is TRBV11-3 and J is TRBJ1-6; TRBD1 aligns across 9 bases. CDR1 and CDR2 from the germline V gene are SGHNT and YENEEA. J lost 7 bases, V lost 4 bases, and 14 bases had no gene match. The CDR3 contains 18 residues. CDR3 region: CASSSRDRARRLNSPLHF. In DNA, the CDR3 is TGTGCCAGCAGCTCCCGGGACAGGGCCCGGCGACTAAATTCACCCCTCCACTTT.

This sequence joins TRBV11-3 and TRBJ2-2; D is unclear. This CDR3 region has 15 residues. Per the germline V gene, CDR1 is SGHNT and CDR2 is YENEEA. Trimming removed 11 bases from V and 0 bases from J, with 16 bases in between. The CDR3 DNA is TGTGCCTCGGCCCCCCCGGGCCCGAACACCGGGGAGCTGTTTTTT. Encoded protein: CASAPPGPNTGELFF.

The sample holds a few counts of this clone. This chain links TRBV4-2 with TRBJ1-5; 7 nucleotides line up with TRBD1. This CDR3 is built from 15 residues. Trimming removed 0 bases from V and 7 bases from J; junction bases left unmatched: 6. Germline CDR1 reads LGHNA; CDR2 reads YNFKEQ. CDR3 bases: TGTGCCAGCAGCCAAGATGGAGGGGGCGGACAGCCCCAGCATTTT. This gives the protein CASSQDGGGGQPQHF.

V gene TRBV28 combines with J gene TRBJ1-2; D gene ambiguous. This CDR3 region has 14 residues. Germline CDR1 and CDR2: MDHEN and SYDVKM. With 3 bases removed from V and 5 bases from J, the gap between germline ends came to 13 bases. The CDR3 region is CASSLWVLGYGYTF. In nucleotides, the CDR3 is TGTGCCAGCAGTTTGTGGGTCCTGGGGTATGGCTACACCTTC.

The chain joins TRBV24-1 to TRBJ2-1, with 8 bases fitting TRBD2. V shed 2 bases and J 4 bases; nucleotides not matched to a gene: 6. CDR1 KGHDR and CDR2 SFDVKD come from the germline V gene. This CDR3 has 16 residues. This CDR3 reads CATSDSVAGSYNEQFF. CDR3 DNA sequence: TGTGCCACCAGTGATTCGGTAGCGGGGTCATACAATGAGCAGTTCTTC.

This CDR3 is CASSRQGRYEQYF. The CDR3 nucleotides are TGTGCCAGCAGCCGACAGGGGCGCTACGAGCAGTACTTC. This chain joins TRBV5-4 and TRBJ2-7; 8 nucleotides match TRBD1. The CDR3 is 13 residues long. The germline CDR1 and CDR2 sequences are SGHNT and YYREEE (reference sequence). V was pared by 4 bases and J by 3 bases, with 3 bases of the junction left unmatched.

This rearrangement joins TRBV3-1 (or the pseudogene TRBV3-2) to TRBJ1-1; D remains unclear. In germline, CDR1 is LGHDT, CDR2 YNNKEL (reference sequence). The ends were cut back, 0 bases at V and 4 bases at J, with 9 bases in the middle. The CDR3 extends over 14 amino acids. The CDR3 region has the DNA TGTGCCAGCAGCCAAGATTCGCCATCCACTGAAGCTTTCTTT. This gives the protein CASSQDSPSTEAFF.

The J gene is TRBJ2-3, the V gene TRBV5-5; D is tentatively TRBD1 or TRBD2 (6 bases each). Germline loops: CDR1 SGHKS, CDR2 YYEKEE (reference sequence). V was shortened by 4 bases and J by 0 bases, with 15 bases between the two germline ends. The CDR3 length is 16 residues. CDR3 in DNA: TGTGCCAGCAGCCCCGAAGGGGGGTATAGCACAGATACGCAGTATTTT. This gives the protein CASSPEGGYSTDTQYF.

The genes are TRBV30 and TRBJ2-3; D gene unclear. Germline V gene sequence: CDR1 GTSNPN, CDR2 SVGIG (reference sequence). The CDR3 has 12 amino acids. Trimming cost V 5 bases and J 4 bases, with 10 bases left between them. The CDR3 loop reads CAWSPVADTQYF. The DNA for the CDR3 is TGTGCCTGGTCCCCCGTGGCAGATACGCAGTATTTT. Full variable domain (missing parts from reference TRBV30 and TRBJ2-3): SQTIHQWPATLVQPVGSPLSLECTVEGTSNPNLYWYRQAAGRGLQLLFYSVGIGQISSEVPQNLSASRPQDRQFILSSKKLLLSDSGFYLCAWSPVADTQYFGPGTRLTVL.

V is TRBV13 and J is TRBJ2-4, with 7 bases fitting TRBD2. V lost 3 bases and J lost 7; bases outside the gene matches: 6. This CDR3 comprises 14 residues. CDR1 and CDR2 (germline): PRHDT, FYEKMQ (reference sequence). Written as DNA, the CDR3 is TGTGCCAGCAGCTTGGGAGGGCCAAGTAACATTCAGTACTTC. This gives the protein CASSLGGPSNIQYF.